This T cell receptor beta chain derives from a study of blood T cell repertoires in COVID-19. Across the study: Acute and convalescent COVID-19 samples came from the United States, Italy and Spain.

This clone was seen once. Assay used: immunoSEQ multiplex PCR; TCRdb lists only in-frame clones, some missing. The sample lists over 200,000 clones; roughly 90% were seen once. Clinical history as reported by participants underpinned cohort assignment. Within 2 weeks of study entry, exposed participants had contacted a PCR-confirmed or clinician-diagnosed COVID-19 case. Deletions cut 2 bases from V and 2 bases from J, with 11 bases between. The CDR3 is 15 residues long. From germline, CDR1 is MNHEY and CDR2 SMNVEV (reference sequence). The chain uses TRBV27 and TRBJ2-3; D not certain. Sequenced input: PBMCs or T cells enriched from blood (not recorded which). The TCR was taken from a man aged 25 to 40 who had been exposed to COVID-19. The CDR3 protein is CASSLQFLDTDTQYF. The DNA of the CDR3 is TGTGCCAGCAGTTTACAGTTCCTAGACACAGATACGCAGTATTTT.